This T cell receptor beta chain emerged from a study of beta chain features in type 1 diabetes. General study points: In every one of the four CD4+ subsets, TCRB CDR3s were moderately but significantly shorter in Type 1 diabetes patients. It was not settled here whether HLA type affects TCRB rearrangement.

Of the isolated RNA, all was reverse transcribed, and so the sequenced material was expressed TCRB transcripts. The table came from immunoSEQ multiplex PCR; TCRdb's copy has only in-frame clones and leaves some out. In the table there are approximately 470,000 clones, 30% of which are singletons. Details on this clone: As yet, its antigen is unknown.

Donors underwent one heparinised blood draw, 95 to 150 mL on average. The CDR3 is made up of 12 amino acids. Trimming cost V 2 bases and J 7 bases, with 6 bases left between them. Germline V gene data show CDR1 as ENHRY and CDR2 as SYGVKD. The sequenced sample was naive CD4+ T cells from blood. This chain uses TRBV10-3 with TRBJ2-1; no reliable D call. This TCR came from a man aged 18 to 29 in good health. The CDR3 nucleotides are TGTGCCATCAGTGAGCGCCTTAATGAGCAGTTCTTC. This encodes CAISERLNEQFF.